This is a list of T cell receptor beta chains from one sample in a study of a mutant IDH1 vaccine in newly diagnosed glioma. Sequenced by immunoSEQ multiplex PCR; TCRdb stores in-frame clones only, minus some. The sample shows approximately 25,000 clones, about 80% of them seen only once. No antigen has been assigned to these receptors. The sample here was PBMCs, taken from a glioma patient whose treatment included an IDH1 peptide vaccine. These receptors were collected from a woman aged 18-29 years with glioma. Each CDR3 is given with its conserved first and last residue. A D gene is named only where the DNA matches it firmly. Expanded clones are given a class, and other clones once, few, many or no size at all.

j_call v_call d_call clone_size cdr3_nt cdr3_aa
TRBJ1-1 TRBV6-1 . once TGTGCCAGCAGTGAGGGGGGTTGGAACACTGAAGCTTTCTTT CASSEGGWNTEAFF
TRBJ1-4 TRBV6-1 . . TGTGCCAGCAGGTCGTTCGGGATGATTGAAAAACTGTTTTTT CASRSFGMIEKLFF
TRBJ2-5 TRBV6-1 . once TGTGCCAGCAGTGAACTAGGGAGGGAGACCCAGTACTTC CASSELGRETQYF
TRBJ2-7 TRBV4-1 . once TGCGCCAGCAGCCCCAGACCGGGCGAGCAGTACTTC CASSPRPGEQYF
TRBJ2-4 TRBV10-3 . once TGTGCCATCAGTGATTCAGGGCCTGGAAACATTCAGTACTTC CAISDSGPGNIQYF
TRBJ2-1 TRBV7-9 . . TGTGCCAGCAGCTCCAGTTGGGGCTCCTACAATGAGCAGTTCTTC CASSSSWGSYNEQFF
TRBJ2-7 TRBV29-1 . . TGCAGCGTTGGGGACTTCTCCTACGAGCAGTACTTC CSVGDFSYEQYF
TRBJ1-2 TRBV2 TRBD1 . TGTGCCAGCACCTCCGGGACAGGGGCTTTCTATGGCTACACCTTC CASTSGTGAFYGYTF
TRBJ2-7 TRBV27 TRBD1 . TGTGCCAGCAGTTTCTCGACAGGGGGCGTCGACGAGCAGTACTTC CASSFSTGGVDEQYF
TRBJ2-7 TRBV12-5 TRBD1 few TGTGCTAGTGGTTCACAGGGGCCCGACGAGCAGTACTTC CASGSQGPDEQYF
TRBJ2-2 TRBV10-3 TRBD2 . TGTGCCATCAGTGAGCTAGCGGAGAACACCGGGGAGCTGTTTTTT CAISELAENTGELFF
TRBJ1-6 TRBV5-4 . . TGTGCCAGCAGCTTTTCCAGGGATAATTCACCCCTCCACTTT CASSFSRDNSPLHF
TRBJ2-2 TRBV27 TRBD1 . TGTGCCAGCAGTTCCACCATGGACAGGAGTCCCGGGGAGCTGTTTTTT CASSSTMDRSPGELFF
TRBJ2-6 TRBV6-5 . . TGTGCCAGCTCCAGGAGCTCTGGGGCCAACGTCCTGACTTTC CASSRSSGANVLTF
TRBJ2-3 TRBV19 . . TGTGCCAGTACCTGGGGCAGCCCCAGCACAGATACGCAGTATTTT CASTWGSPSTDTQYF
TRBJ1-5 TRBV9 . . TGTGCCAGCAGCCGGGACAATCTGGGGGTTACCCAGCATTTT CASSRDNLGVTQHF
TRBJ1-4 TRBV30 . . TGTGCCTGGAGTTTTGGACGGAGGGCTGAAAAACTGTTTTTT CAWSFGRRAEKLFF
TRBJ2-1 TRBV4-1 . . TGCGCCAGCAGCCAGACTTTGGGGAACAATGAGCAGTTCTTC CASSQTLGNNEQFF
TRBJ2-5 TRBV14 TRBD1 . TGTGCCAGCAGCCAAGGGACCGGGACAGGGGTTGTAGAGACCCAGTACTTC CASSQGTGTGVVETQYF
TRBJ1-3 TRBV7-2 . . TGTGCCAGCAGCTTAAAGGCGCGGACCTCTGGAAACACCATATATTTT CASSLKARTSGNTIYF
TRBJ1-1 TRBV14 . . TGTGCCAGCAGCCCCGGAAGAGAGGGTTCAACTGAAGCTTTCTTT CASSPGREGSTEAFF
TRBJ1-5 TRBV7-9 TRBD1 . TGTGCCAGCAGCTCCCCGGGTACAGGGGGGAATCAGCCCCAGCATTTT CASSSPGTGGNQPQHF
TRBJ2-1 TRBV7-9 TRBD2 . TGTGCCAGCCTTCCTAGCGGGAGGGCATCCGTTGAGCAGTTCTTC CASLPSGRASVEQFF
TRBJ2-7 TRBV6-5 TRBD2 . TGTGCCAGCAGTTTAGGACTAGATGGAGACGAGCAGTACTTC CASSLGLDGDEQYF
TRBJ1-1 TRBV2 . few TGTGCCAGCAGTGAACAGGTGGGGTCTTCGGCTTTCTTT CASSEQVGSSAFF
TRBJ2-1 TRBV6-4 TRBD2 few TGTGCCAGCAGTGACGTACTAGCGGGACATGGTGAGCAGTTCTTC CASSDVLAGHGEQFF
TRBJ2-3 TRBV2 . once TGTGCCAGCCGCGAGTGGGAGGAGCACACAGATACGCAGTATTTT CASREWEEHTDTQYF
TRBJ1-2 TRBV5-5 . . TGTGCCAGCAGCCCATACAGGGAATCCAGCTACACCTTC CASSPYRESSYTF
TRBJ1-4 TRBV7-8 TRBD1 . TGTGCCAGCAGCTCCGGGACAGGGCAGGAAAAACTGTTTTTT CASSSGTGQEKLFF
TRBJ2-2 TRBV2 . . TGTGCCTCCACCCGCCCTACGTCAGCAACCGGGGAGCTGTTTTTT CASTRPTSATGELFF
TRBJ1-1 TRBV2 . . TGTGCCAGAGACACAGCTGAAGCTTTCTTT CARDTAEAFF
TRBJ1-1 TRBV7-9 . . TGTGCCAGCAGCTTAAACTCAGGGCCCCGTCATGTCTTT CASSLNSGPRHVF
TRBJ1-4 TRBV2 TRBD1 few TGTGCCAGCAGGACGACAGGGTGGGGTGAAAAACTGTTTTTT CASRTTGWGEKLFF
TRBJ1-1 TRBV19 TRBD1 few TGTGCCAGTAAGATAGCACAGGGGGGTTTCACTGAAGCTTTCTTT CASKIAQGGFTEAFF
TRBJ1-5 TRBV25-1 . few TGTGCCAGCAGTGAATCGGGTCTAACAGTTCATGGCAATCAGCCCCAGCATTTT CASSESGLTVHGNQPQHF
TRBJ2-5 TRBV5-1 TRBD2 . TGCGCCAGCAGCTTGGGAGTGGGGACTATTGGGACCCAGTACTTC CASSLGVGTIGTQYF
TRBJ1-2 TRBV28 . once TGTGCCAGCAGCCTTATCTCTGGCGGCTATGGCTACACCTTC CASSLISGGYGYTF
TRBJ1-1 TRBV10-3 . . TGTGCCATCAGTGAGTCTGAGAACACTGAAGCTTTCTTT CAISESENTEAFF
TRBJ2-5 TRBV7-9 . . TGTGCCAGCAGCCCGGATGGACACAACCGGGAGACCCAGTACTTC CASSPDGHNRETQYF
TRBJ2-1 TRBV5-6 . . TGTGCCAGCAGCTTGGGCGGTGCAGATAATGAGCAGTTCTTC CASSLGGADNEQFF
TRBJ1-2 TRBV4-2 . . TGTGCCAGCAGCCATTCCGGACAGACCAACTATGGCTACACCTTC CASSHSGQTNYGYTF
TRBJ1-5 TRBV6-4 . . TGTGCCAGCAGTGAGGGGGCTGAGCAGCCCCAGCATTTT CASSEGAEQPQHF
TRBJ2-5 TRBV2 . . TGTGCCAGCACTGACGGGGGGCGCGTGCTAGTAGAAGAGACCCAGTACTTC CASTDGGRVLVEETQYF
TRBJ2-5 TRBV29-1 TRBD1 . TGCAGCGGGACAAACAGGGGTGTAGCAGAGACCCAGTACTTC CSGTNRGVAETQYF
TRBJ2-3 TRBV11-1 . once TGTGCCAGCAGCTTCACCTTGTCGGGGTCCGGGACAGATACGCAGTATTTT CASSFTLSGSGTDTQYF
TRBJ1-1 TRBV2 . . TGTGCCAGCAGTGAAATTTTGCTGGCAGGGATGAACACTGAAGCTTTCTTT CASSEILLAGMNTEAFF
TRBJ1-2 TRBV27 . . TGTGCCAGCAGTTTACGGGAAAACTATGGCTACACCTTC CASSLRENYGYTF
TRBJ1-3 TRBV14 . . TGTGCCAGCAGCCTTTACCTTTCGGGGAACACCATATATTTT CASSLYLSGNTIYF
TRBJ2-7 TRBV7-8 . . TGTGCCAGCAGCTTAGAATCAGGGGGGAATGACCCCTCTTACGAGCAGTACTTC CASSLESGGNDPSYEQYF
TRBJ2-1 TRBV6-5 . . TGTGCCAGCAGTTACCGGTCTGATGCCTACAATGAGCAGTTCTTC CASSYRSDAYNEQFF
TRBJ1-2 TRBV10-3 . . TGTGCCATCAGTGAGTCGAACAGAAACTATGGCTACACCTTC CAISESNRNYGYTF
TRBJ2-6 TRBV10-3 . . TGTGCCATCAGCACTTCGACACTCTCTGGGGCCAACGTCCTGACTTTC CAISTSTLSGANVLTF